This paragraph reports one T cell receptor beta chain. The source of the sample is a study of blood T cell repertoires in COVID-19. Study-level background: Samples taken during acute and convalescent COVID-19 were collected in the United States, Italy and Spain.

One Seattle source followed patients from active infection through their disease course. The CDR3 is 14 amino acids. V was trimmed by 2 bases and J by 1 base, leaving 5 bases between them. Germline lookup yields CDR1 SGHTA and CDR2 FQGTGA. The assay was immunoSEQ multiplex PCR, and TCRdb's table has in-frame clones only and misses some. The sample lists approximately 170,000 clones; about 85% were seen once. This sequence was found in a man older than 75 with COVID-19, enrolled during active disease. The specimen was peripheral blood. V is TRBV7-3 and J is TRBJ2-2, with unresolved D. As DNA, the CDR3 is TGTGCCAGCAGCTTACTAAGGAACACCGGGGAGCTGTTTTTT. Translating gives CASSLLRNTGELFF.